Below are 18 T cell receptor beta chains sequenced from a single sample in a study of post-analysis software for immune sequencing data. Notes on the study in general: Compared with controls, patients had more of five TRBV segments, including TRBV5-6, TRBV5-1 and TRBV20-1.

No antigens are known for them. Unique-molecular-identifier-tagged TCR beta cDNA libraries were used. TCRdb redid the calling of the PCR reads with MiXCR, one entry per CDR3 protein. The table has about 180,000 distinct CDR3 sequences, over 25% seen once; the top ten hold about 1.6%. The sequencing sample was made of blood. The receptors here all came from a girl aged 10-17 years with multiple sclerosis.

V usage is TRBV10-3 and J usage is TRBJ2-5; 8 positions agree with TRBD2. V shed 0 bases and J 11 bases; nucleotides not matched to a gene: 20. The CDR3 is 18 residues long. From germline, CDR1 is ENHRY and CDR2 SYGVKD. CDR3 region: CAISESPIRAGDRDEQYF. Here the CDR3 DNA reads TGTGCCATCAGTGAGTCACCCATACGAGCGGGAGATCGTGATGAGCAGTACTTC.

Note on this clonotype: Being one base from a much bigger clone, this may be a read error. The rearrangement joins TRBV7-2 to TRBJ1-2; D might be TRBD1 (6 bases). This CDR3 comprises 15 residues. CDR1 and CDR2 from the germline V gene are SGHTA and FQGNSA. V was cut by 1 base and J by 3 bases, with 12 bases left in between. The CDR3 nucleotides read TGTGCCAGCAGCTTAGGAACAGGGTCGGACTATGGCTACACCTTC. Its translation is CASSLGTGSDYGYTF. The entire variable domain, with the rest obtained from reference TRBV7-2 and TRBJ1-2, is as follows: GAGVSQSPSNKVTEKGKDVELRCDPISGHTALYWYRQSLGQGLEFLIYFQGNSAPDKSGLPSDRFSAERTGGSVSTLTIQRTQQEDSAVYLCASSLGTGSDYGYTFGSGTRLTVV.

With respect to this clonotype: A read error may be the cause here, since a much bigger clone is one base away. The rearrangement links TRBV10-3 to TRBJ2-1; 9 bases agree with TRBD2. The J call may be wrong; the DNA end is better matched by TRBJ2-7. This CDR3 region has 15 residues. Looked up from germline, CDR1 is ENHRY and CDR2 is SYGVKD. As DNA, the CDR3 is TGTGCCATCAGGGATAGCGGGAGCGCCTACAATGAGCAGTACTTC. Amino acid sequence: CAIRDSGSAYNEQYF.

The V and J genes are TRBV14 and TRBJ2-1; 7 positions match TRBD2. J was trimmed by 7 bases and V by 2 bases; bases with no gene match: 8. The CDR3 has 15 residues. Germline V gene sequence: CDR1 SGHDN, CDR2 FVKESK. The CDR3 is CASSQLLAGVNEQFF. DNA of the CDR3: TGTGCCAGCAGCCAACTGCTGGCGGGAGTAAATGAGCAGTTCTTC.

As concerns this clonotype: A much more abundant neighbour one base away suggests this may be a read error. CDR3 DNA sequence: TGTGCCAGCAGCTCAAGACTAGGACAAGAGACCCAGTTCTTC. As protein: CASSSRLGQETQFF. The chain combines TRBV7-2 with TRBJ2-1, with D possibly TRBD2 on 6 matching bases. Between the trimmed V and J ends, which lost 4 bases and 13 bases, there was a span of 20 bases. Germline V gives CDR1 SGHTA, CDR2 FQGNSA. The CDR3 loop spans 14 amino acids.

Remarks on this clonotype: This may come from a read error, since a much larger clone is one base off. The chain uses TRBV11-2 and TRBJ1-1; TRBD1 might be the D (6 bases). The germline V and J ends were trimmed by 5 bases and 4 bases, with 14 bases remaining between them. Germline loops: CDR1 SGHAT, CDR2 FQNNGV. This CDR3 spans 14 amino acids. For the CDR3, the DNA is TGTGCCAGCAGCCCAGAGGGGGGTTGCACTGAAGCTTTCTTT. This codes for CASSPEGGCTEAFF.

At least ten counts were recorded for this clonotype. The J gene is TRBJ2-7, the V gene TRBV6-5; the D is unclear. Trimming cost V 4 bases and J 2 bases, with 6 bases left between them. Germline CDR1 is MNHEY and CDR2 is SVGAGI. The CDR3 extends over 12 amino acids. DNA for the CDR3: TGTGCCAGCAGTTCAGGCCCCTACGAGCAGTACTTC. This sequence encodes CASSSGPYEQYF.

The sample holds many counts of this clonotype. This rearrangement joins TRBV29-1 to TRBJ1-1; D gene uncertain. The CDR3 has 11 amino acids. CDR1 and CDR2 from the germline V gene are SQVTM and ANQGSEA. Trimming cost V 4 bases and J 4 bases, with 7 bases left between them. In DNA form, the CDR3 reads TGCAGCGTTGGACGGCCCACTGAAGCTTTCTTT. This translates into CSVGRPTEAFF. The whole variable domain, filled in from reference TRBV29-1 and TRBJ1-1, reads SAVISQKPSRDICQRGTSLTIQCQVDSQVTMMFWYRQQPGQSLTLIATANQGSEATYESGFVIDKFPISRPNLTFSTLTVSNMSPEDSSIYLCSVGRPTEAFFGQGTRLTVV.

This clonotype was found many times. V usage is TRBV7-2 and J usage is TRBJ2-7, with D maybe TRBD2 (5 bases). The CDR3 sequence is 14 residues long. The germline V and J ends were trimmed by 5 bases and 4 bases, with 15 bases remaining between them. From germline, CDR1 is SGHTA and CDR2 FQGNSA. CDR3 sequence reads: CASSRGGLGYEQYF. CDR3 DNA sequence: TGTGCCAGCAGCAGAGGCGGGTTGGGGTACGAGCAGTACTTC.

Of note for this clonotype: A clone one base away is much larger, so this may be a read error. This chain links TRBV10-3 with TRBJ2-3; D remains ambiguous. This CDR3 has 13 amino acids. The V gene's germline CDR1 is ENHRY and CDR2 SYGVKD. Trimming removed 6 bases from V and 0 bases from J, with 7 bases in between. For the CDR3, the DNA is TGTGCCATCAGGGAGCAGAGCACAGATACGCAGTATTTT. Its translation is CAIREQSTDTQYF.

This clonotype occurred many times. The rearrangement links TRBV4-1 to TRBJ2-1, with TRBD2 as a possible D gene (6 bases). Germline-derived CDR1 and CDR2 are MGHRA and YSYEKL. V was shortened by 4 bases and J by 2 bases, with 18 bases between the two germline ends. The length of the CDR3 is 17 residues. CDR3 amino acids: CASSPSPGASPYNEQFF. The CDR3, as DNA: TGCGCCAGCAGCCCTAGCCCGGGAGCGTCTCCCTACAATGAGCAGTTCTTC.

J is TRBJ1-2 and V is TRBV7-2; D gene unclear. The V and J ends lost 3 bases and 8 bases respectively, with 10 bases between them. Germline CDR1 reads SGHTA; CDR2 reads FQGNSA. This CDR3 region has 12 residues. The CDR3 spells CASSLVKGGYTF. Written as DNA, the CDR3 is TGTGCCAGCAGCTTGGTGAAAGGGGGCTACACCTTC. The full variable domain, with the rest looked up from reference TRBV7-2 and TRBJ1-2, is GAGVSQSPSNKVTEKGKDVELRCDPISGHTALYWYRQSLGQGLEFLIYFQGNSAPDKSGLPSDRFSAERTGGSVSTLTIQRTQQEDSAVYLCASSLVKGGYTFGSGTRLTVV.

This rearrangement joins TRBV6-1 to TRBJ2-7, with D maybe TRBD2 (6 bases). Trimming pared 7 bases from V and 0 bases from J, leaving 16 bases between. Germline CDR1 reads MNHNS; CDR2 reads SASEGT. CDR3 length: 15 residues. The CDR3 region is CASNSPGLASYEQYF. The CDR3 DNA is TGTGCCAGCAATTCACCGGGACTCGCCTCCTACGAGCAGTACTTC.

The CDR3 DNA sequence: TGCAGTGCTAGAGCCGACAGGGGGGAGGGCTACGAGCAGTACTTC. Translating gives CSARADRGEGYEQYF. The chain combines TRBV20-1 with TRBJ2-7, with 9 bases aligning to TRBD1. With V trimmed by 1 base and J by 3 bases, 7 bases remained unmatched. This CDR3 has 15 amino acids. Germline V gene data show CDR1 as DFQATT and CDR2 as SNEGSKA (reference sequence).

This clonotype was counted between two and nine times. The CDR3 is CASRDRVYTEAFF. The CDR3 DNA sequence: TGTGCCAGCAGAGACAGGGTCTACACTGAAGCTTTCTTT. The chain combines TRBV6-5 with TRBJ1-1; 7 bases are a match to TRBD1. From germline, CDR1 is MNHEY and CDR2 SVGAGI. With V trimmed by 6 bases and J by 3 bases, 4 bases remained unmatched. This CDR3 has 13 amino acids.

On this clonotype: Given a much more abundant clone one base away, this may be a read error. This chain joins TRBV10-3 and TRBJ2-7; 8 nucleotides agree with TRBD1. J was trimmed by 0 bases and V by 4 bases; bases with no gene match: 17. This CDR3 comprises 19 residues. Per germline, CDR1 ENHRY and CDR2 SYGVKD. The CDR3 is CAISAGRGEQGASSYEQYF. CDR3 sequence (DNA): TGTGCCATCAGTGCTGGTAGAGGTGAGCAGGGGGCCAGCTCCTACGAGCAGTACTTC.

This clonotype was observed a few times. The V call is TRBV5-1, the J call TRBJ2-2; 10 bases agree with TRBD2. Germline CDR1 is SGHRS and CDR2 is YFSETQ. The V gene end was trimmed by 3 bases and the J gene end by 5 bases; junction bases not matched to a gene: 7. The CDR3 spans 16 residues. CDR3 sequence: CASSSPSGSRTGELFF. DNA for the CDR3: TGCGCCAGCAGCTCGCCTAGCGGGAGTAGGACCGGGGAGCTGTTTTTT.

This clonotype was seen a handful of times. The chain carries TRBV2 and TRBJ2-2; 9 bases match TRBD1. CDR1 SNHLY and CDR2 FYNNEI come from the germline V gene. The CDR3 sequence is 14 residues long. The V gene end was trimmed by 5 bases and the J gene end by 5 bases; junction bases not matched to a gene: 3. CDR3 sequence reads: CASSRQGGTGELFF. As DNA, the CDR3 is TGTGCCAGCAGTCGACAGGGGGGGACCGGGGAGCTGTTTTTT. The whole variable domain, remainder taken from reference TRBV2 and TRBJ2-2, is EPEVTQTPSHQVTQMGQEVILRCVPISNHLYFYWYRQILGQKVEFLVSFYNNEISEKSEIFDDQFSVERPDGSNFTLKIRSTKLEDSAMYFCASSRQGGTGELFFGEGSRLTVL.